This TCR beta chain was documented in a study of T cell responses to AZD1222 COVID-19 vaccine. Trimming at V came to 5 bases and at J to 2 bases, leaving 4 bases not matched to a gene. The CDR3 extends over 15 amino acids. Germline values: CDR1 SGHTA, CDR2 FQGTGA. Produced via immunoSEQ multiplex PCR; TCRdb's table is partial and in-frame only. The data show roughly 130,000 clones, roughly 88% seen once. This sequence joins TRBV7-3 and TRBJ2-1; 9 bases are shared with TRBD2. This TCR was sampled from an adult in good health. The specimen was peripheral blood, collected on day 0 of AZD1222 vaccination. This CDR3 is CASSTLAGTYNEQFF. The DNA of the CDR3 is TGTGCCAGCAGCACCCTAGCGGGAACCTACAATGAGCAGTTCTTC.